This T cell receptor beta chain was identified during a study of cytomegalovirus exposure and HLA in healthy donors. The overall study: A later analysis reported the 90 to 150 validation repertoires used the same platform as the roughly 700 first-cohort repertoires.

Data came from immunoSEQ multiplex PCR; TCRdb stores just in-frame clones and leaves some out. The profile shows 90,000 to 140,000 clones, roughly nine tenths of them singletons. Study-level results: Researchers counted around 180 TCR beta chains as cytomegalovirus-associated.

The CDR3 is 15 amino acids. V lost 3 bases to trimming and J lost 5 bases; unmatched junction nucleotides: 4. Germline loops: CDR1 KGHSH, CDR2 LQKENI. As regards this clone: Its antigen remains unidentified. At the DNA level, this CDR3 is encoded by other sequences in the same sample as well.

The V call is TRBV18, the J call TRBJ1-4; TRBD1 matches 9 bases. Sequences were obtained from PBMCs. This clonotype originated in a woman aged 18-35 years in good health and CMV-seropositive. CDR3 region: CASSPPGQGNEKLFF. In nucleotides, the CDR3 is TGTGCCAGCTCACCTCCGGGACAGGGAAATGAAAAACTGTTTTTT.